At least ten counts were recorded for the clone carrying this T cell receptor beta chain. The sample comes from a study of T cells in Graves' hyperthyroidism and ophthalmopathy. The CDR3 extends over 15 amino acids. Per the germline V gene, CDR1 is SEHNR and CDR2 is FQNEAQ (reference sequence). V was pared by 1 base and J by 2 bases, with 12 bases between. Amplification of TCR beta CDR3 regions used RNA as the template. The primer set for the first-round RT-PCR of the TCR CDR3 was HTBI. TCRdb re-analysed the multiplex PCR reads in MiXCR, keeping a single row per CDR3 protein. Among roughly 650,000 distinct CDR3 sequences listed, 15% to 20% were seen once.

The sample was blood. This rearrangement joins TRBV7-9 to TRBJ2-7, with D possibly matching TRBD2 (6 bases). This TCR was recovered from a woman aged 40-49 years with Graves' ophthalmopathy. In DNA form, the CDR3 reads TGTGCCAGCAGCTTAGGGCTAGCGAACACCTACGAGCAGTACTTC. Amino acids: CASSLGLANTYEQYF. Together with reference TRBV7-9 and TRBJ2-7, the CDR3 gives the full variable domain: DTGVSQNPRHKITKRGQNVTFRCDPISEHNRLYWYRQTLGQGPEFLTYFQNEAQLEKSRLLSDRFSAERPKGSFSTLEIQRTEQGDSAMYLCASSLGLANTYEQYFGPGTRLTVT.